The T cell receptor (beta chain) under discussion was sequenced for a study of blood T cell repertoires in COVID-19 (TCRdb year 2020). Broadly, across the study: Collaborator samples came from the United States, Italy and Spain and covered acute and convalescent phases of COVID-19. The material from the prospective study consisted of cDNA or gDNA derived from T cells, B-cell-depleted T cells, or PBMCs. Subjects who had been exposed to COVID-19, were actively infected with it, or had recovered from it provided the deeply sampled blood TCRbeta repertoires that made up the dataset. The repertoires were released in a freely available public database intended as a resource for research on the immune response to SARS-CoV-2. The samples were drawn from the first 160 participants of the ongoing ImmuneRACE study and from 950 to 1,500 subjects provided by 6 global collaborators. A de-identified subject ID, COVID-19 status, age in years and sex were almost always included in the sample metadata. Where available, HLA class I and class II types were taken from metadata supplied by the sample provider and were not determined by assay-based typing. Here is what the overall study found, with its caveats: The quantity of clinical and demographic metadata differed by source and by participant and was supplied without curation.

The collaborating institutions used their own protocols to collect whole blood in K2EDTA tubes. For TCRbeta analysis, collaborator samples were shipped as frozen whole blood, as isolated PBMCs, or as DNA extracted from either sample type. The immunoSEQ Assay, a bias-controlled multiplex PCR, was used to amplify TCRbeta CDR3 regions from genomic DNA. Per the original workflow: Within the assay, amplification of reference gene primers was used to estimate how many nucleated cells each sample contained. To quantify the absolute abundance of each unique TCRbeta CDR3 rearrangement, sequence reads were collapsed and filtered. Productive Simpson clonality was computed per sample as the square root of Simpson's diversity index over productive rearrangements. TCRdb obtained this table from immuneACCESS and retained in-frame rearrangements with V and J assigned. These tables miss some clones; where compared with another copy, unresolved V genes account for less than half of the shortfall, and the remainder is unexplained. V and J calls plus clone size are reproduced from that table; the DNA served to infer D and trimming. The sample contains tens of thousands of clones, roughly 85% of them found a single time. The top ten hold approximately 4.7% of the sample.

Concerning this clone itself: What this receptor recognizes is not known. Base qualities are not recorded, but no much larger clone differs from it by a single base.

Sequencing input: peripheral blood. The TCR originated in a human donor in a cohort sampled during active COVID-19.

The CDR3 region reads CASSSLTGGVEKLFF. At the DNA level, the sequence is TGTGCCAGTAGTTCCCTGACAGGGGGGGTTGAAAAACTGTTTTTT. The chain is made from TRBV19 and TRBJ1-4, with 9 bases aligning to TRBD1. Looking up the germline V gene (reference sequence) yields CDR1 LNHDA and CDR2 SQIVND. The germline V end is reduced by 5 bases and the J end by 7 bases; junction bases left unmatched: 8. Reading from cysteine to phenylalanine, the CDR3 counts 15 amino acids. Of the read, only the CDR3 DNA is kept; its 45 bases are in frame from base 1. The full variable domain, completed from the reference TRBV19 and TRBJ1-4 proteins outside the CDR3, reads DGGITQSPKYLFRKEGQNVTLSCEQNLNHDAMYWYRQDPGQGLRLIYYSQIVNDFQKGDIAEGYSVSREKKESFPLTVTSAQKNPTAFYLCASSSLTGGVEKLFFGSGTQLSVL.